The 26 T cell receptor beta chains below all came from one sample that was sequenced in a study of blood T cell repertoires in COVID-19. This table comes from immunoSEQ multiplex PCR, and its TCRdb copy is limited to in-frame clones, with some not included. The repertoire holds around 100,000 clones, 75% to 90% seen once, with about 32% in the top ten. Sequenced material: peripheral blood. The receptors stem from a woman older than 75 with acute or convalescent COVID-19.

The chain recombines TRBV5-6 with TRBJ1-1; tentative D call: TRBD1 (6 bases). V dropped 1 base and J dropped 3 bases, with 22 bases sitting between them. CDR1 is SGHDT, CDR2 YYEEEE, per germline. CDR3 length: 18 residues. The CDR3: CASSLLTGGLGQYTEAFF. CDR3 nucleotides: TGTGCCAGCAGCTTGTTGACTGGGGGCCTTGGGCAGTACACTGAAGCTTTCTTT.

This clone has a handful of counts. In the same sample, other DNA sequences code for this CDR3. The chain recombines TRBV18 with TRBJ1-5; tentatively, D is TRBD1 (6 bases). V lost 2 bases and J 5 bases, leaving 10 bases between the germline ends. Looked up from germline, CDR1 is KGHSH and CDR2 is LQKENI. There are 14 residues in the CDR3. CDR3 sequence: CASSPGAGDQPQHF. The CDR3 DNA reads as TGTGCCAGCTCACCAGGGGCAGGGGATCAGCCCCAGCATTTT.

This sequence joins TRBV20-1 and TRBJ2-7; 10 nucleotides agree with TRBD2. J gave up 2 bases and V 3 bases, and 4 bases lay outside the gene matches. This CDR3 spans 14 amino acids. Germline CDR1 reads DFQATT; CDR2 reads SNEGSKA (reference sequence). For the CDR3, the DNA is TGCAGTGCTAGTTGGACTAGCGGTACCTACGAGCAGTACTTC. Amino acid sequence: CSASWTSGTYEQYF.

This clone was detected many times. The chain joins TRBV7-9 to TRBJ2-6; TRBD1 agrees at 10 bases. Trimming at V came to 1 base and at J to 1 base, leaving 7 bases not matched to a gene. The CDR3 sequence is 19 residues long. The V gene's germline CDR1 is SEHNR and CDR2 FQNEAQ (reference sequence). The CDR3 spells CASSLGPGQGLSGANVLTF. In DNA form, the CDR3 reads TGTGCCAGCAGCTTAGGACCGGGACAGGGGCTTTCTGGGGCCAACGTCCTGACTTTC. Full variable domain (remainder filled in from reference TRBV7-9 and TRBJ2-6): DTGVSQNPRHKITKRGQNVTFRCDPISEHNRLYWYRQTLGQGPEFLTYFQNEAQLEKSRLLSDRFSAERPKGSFSTLEIQRTEQGDSAMYLCASSLGPGQGLSGANVLTFGAGSRLTVL.

The CDR3, as DNA: TGTGCCAGCAGTTCTCGGACTAGGAACACCGGGGAGCTGTTTTTT. Translating gives CASSSRTRNTGELFF. The rearrangement links TRBV6-5 to TRBJ2-2; 7 nucleotides line up with TRBD2. Trimming removed 4 bases from V and 1 base from J; junction bases left unmatched: 3. The CDR3 spans 15 residues. The V gene's germline CDR1 is MNHEY and CDR2 SVGAGI.

CDR3 amino acids: CASSPPVGENTEAFF. DNA for the CDR3: TGTGCCAGCTCACCACCGGTAGGGGAGAACACTGAAGCTTTCTTT. V gene TRBV18 combines with J gene TRBJ1-1; a possible D gene is TRBD1 (5 bases). This CDR3 contains 15 residues. Germline lookup yields CDR1 KGHSH and CDR2 LQKENI. Trimming shortened V by 0 bases and J by 1 base, and 9 bases separated the two germline ends.

CDR3 region: CASSGYGSGNTIYF. The CDR3 DNA reads as TGTGCCAGCTCGGGGTACGGCTCTGGAAACACCATATATTTT. V usage is TRBV6-5 and J usage is TRBJ1-3; D not resolved. This CDR3 has 14 residues. The germline CDR1 and CDR2 sequences are MNHEY and SVGAGI. V dropped 8 bases and J dropped 0 bases, with 11 bases sitting between them.

This clone was counted between two and nine times. V is TRBV9 and J is TRBJ1-1; D is unclear. Trimming removed 6 bases from V and 1 base from J, with 10 bases in between. This CDR3 comprises 13 residues. CDR1 and CDR2 from the germline V gene are SGDLS and YYNGEE. As DNA, the CDR3 is TGTGCCAGCAAAAATCCCGGGAACACTGAAGCTTTCTTT. It specifies CASKNPGNTEAFF.

The chain employs TRBV5-4 and TRBJ2-7, with 8 bases identical to TRBD2. V shed 4 bases and J 4 bases; nucleotides not matched to a gene: 10. The CDR3 extends over 15 amino acids. Germline-derived CDR1 and CDR2 are SGHNT and YYREEE (reference sequence). CDR3 in amino acids: CASSTVGTGGYEQYF. The CDR3 region has the DNA TGTGCCAGCAGCACGGTAGGGACGGGGGGGTACGAGCAGTACTTC.

This chain joins TRBV7-8 and TRBJ2-1; weak D call: TRBD1 (6 bases). V was shortened by 4 bases and J by 4 bases, with 14 bases between the two germline ends. The CDR3 length is 15 residues. CDR1 is SGHVS, CDR2 FQNEAQ, per germline. The CDR3 here is CASSSTGHPYNEQFF. The CDR3 coding sequence is TGTGCCAGCAGCTCCACAGGGCACCCTTACAATGAGCAGTTCTTC.

The V gene is TRBV19, the J gene TRBJ2-7, with 9 positions matching TRBD1. With V trimmed by 9 bases and J by 7 bases, 10 bases remained unmatched. The CDR3 totals 13 residues. Germline CDR1 LNHDA, CDR2 SQIVND (reference sequence). The DNA of the CDR3 is TGTGCCAGCGGGGGACAGGGAAGGTGGGAGCAGTACTTC. Protein product: CASGGQGRWEQYF.

The chain employs TRBV23-1 and TRBJ1-5; D gene ambiguous. TRBV23-1 is an open reading frame whose function is uncertain. The CDR3 totals 11 residues. The V gene lost 6 bases and the J gene lost 4 bases, with 4 bases spanning the gap. CDR3: CASSLNQPQHF. The DNA for the CDR3 is TGCGCCAGCAGCCTAAATCAGCCCCAGCATTTT.

The chain couples TRBV6-6 to TRBJ2-3; 8 bases match TRBD2. The length of the CDR3 is 16 residues. From germline, CDR1 is MNHNY and CDR2 SVGAGI (reference sequence). V trimming: 6 bases; J trimming: 3 bases; junction bases outside the gene matches: 11. CDR3 in amino acids: CASRLTGGAITDTQYF. CDR3 DNA: TGTGCCAGCAGACTGACCGGGGGGGCCATTACAGATACGCAGTATTTT.

For this clone: Other nucleotide sequences from this sample produce the same CDR3. The chain joins TRBV28 to TRBJ1-2; 7 positions agree with TRBD1. Looked up from germline, CDR1 is MDHEN and CDR2 is SYDVKM. This CDR3 has 13 amino acids. With 6 bases clipped from V and 4 bases from J, the junction kept 5 bases outside the gene matches. The chain's CDR3 is CASSRQGSYGYTF. CDR3 DNA sequence: TGTGCCAGCAGCCGACAGGGTAGCTATGGCTACACCTTC.

The chain joins TRBV6-5 to TRBJ2-7; maybe TRBD2 (5 bases). V was cut by 0 bases and J by 2 bases, with 11 bases left in between. From germline, CDR1 is MNHEY and CDR2 SVGAGI. This CDR3 is 15 amino acids long. This CDR3 is CASSYSLDSAYEQYF. CDR3 DNA: TGTGCCAGCAGTTACTCCCTGGACTCGGCCTACGAGCAGTACTTC.

This chain uses TRBV7-2 with TRBJ2-2, with D possibly matching TRBD1 (5 bases). The CDR3 spans 14 residues. Between the trimmed V and J ends, which lost 5 bases and 1 base, there was a span of 8 bases. CDR1 SGHTA and CDR2 FQGNSA come from the germline V gene. CDR3 region: CASSITGNTGELFF. CDR3 sequence (DNA): TGTGCCAGCAGCATAACAGGGAACACCGGGGAGCTGTTTTTT.

V and J are TRBV29-1 and TRBJ2-3, with TRBD2 matching 11 bases. The CDR3 covers 15 residues. Germline CDR1 reads SQVTM; CDR2 reads ANQGSEA. Losses at the gene ends were 7 bases for V and 0 bases for J; bases not matched to a gene: 6. Here the CDR3 DNA reads TGCAGCGCCGCGGGACTAGCGGAGAGCACAGATACGCAGTATTTT. This translates into CSAAGLAESTDTQYF.

About this clone itself: Other DNA sequences from this sample encode an identical CDR3 as well. The chain employs TRBV18 and TRBJ1-5; unclear D gene. Germline lookup yields CDR1 KGHSH and CDR2 LQKENI. The CDR3 sequence is 13 residues long. V was cut by 3 bases and J by 4 bases, with 7 bases left in between. DNA of the CDR3: TGTGCCAGCTCACCGACCGGGAATCAGCCCCAGCATTTT. Translation gives CASSPTGNQPQHF.

CDR3 in amino acids: CASSEASPMNTGELFF. CDR3 DNA sequence: TGTGCCAGCAGTGAAGCGTCCCCCATGAACACCGGGGAGCTGTTTTTT. The V and J genes are TRBV2 and TRBJ2-2; no clear D. Germline V gene sequence: CDR1 SNHLY, CDR2 FYNNEI. With 0 bases removed from V and 1 base from J, the gap between germline ends came to 9 bases. This CDR3 contains 16 residues.

The V call is TRBV4-1, the J call TRBJ1-5; possibly TRBD1 for D (5 bases). Germline V gene lookup returns CDR1 MGHRA and CDR2 YSYEKL. This CDR3 has 13 amino acids. V was cut by 3 bases and J by 6 bases, with 9 bases left in between. Written as DNA, the CDR3 is TGCGCCAGCAGCCACGGGGGTTCTCAGCCCCAGCATTTT. It specifies CASSHGGSQPQHF.

A single count supports this clone. The gene calls are TRBV4-3 and TRBJ2-5; TRBD2 might be the D (5 bases). This CDR3 has 16 amino acids. Between the trimmed V and J ends, which lost 3 bases and 5 bases, there was a span of 19 bases. Germline values: CDR1 LGHNA, CDR2 YSLEER. CDR3 coding DNA: TGCGCCAGCAGCCACGATCTGACCGGGATGAGTGAGACCCAGTACTTC. It encodes CASSHDLTGMSETQYF.

V gene TRBV28 combines with J gene TRBJ2-1; 10 bases align to TRBD1. This CDR3 contains 15 residues. The J segment lost 2 bases and the V segment lost 4 bases, leaving 2 bases of the junction unmatched. CDR1 MDHEN and CDR2 SYDVKM come from the germline V gene. This CDR3 is CASSSTGGPYNEQFF. CDR3 nucleotides: TGTGCCAGCAGTTCGACAGGGGGCCCCTACAATGAGCAGTTCTTC.

The CDR3 DNA reads as TGTGCCAGCAGCCATACGCAGGGATTCAACACCGGGGAGCTGTTTTTT. Translation gives CASSHTQGFNTGELFF. V usage is TRBV7-9 and J usage is TRBJ2-2; D is perhaps TRBD1 (5 bases). Trimming left V 5 bases short and J 2 bases short, with 15 bases between. CDR3 length: 16 residues. The germline gives CDR1 SEHNR, CDR2 FQNEAQ (reference sequence).

J is TRBJ2-5 and V is TRBV10-3, with 7 bases aligning to TRBD1. Germline V gives CDR1 ENHRY, CDR2 SYGVKD. V lost 8 bases, J lost 1 base, and 7 bases stayed unmatched. The CDR3 is 14 residues long. The CDR3 sequence is CAIGSTGAQETQYF. CDR3 DNA: TGTGCCATCGGATCCACAGGGGCCCAAGAGACCCAGTACTTC.

There are a few counts of this clone. The chain links TRBV28 to TRBJ2-3; D not certain. This CDR3 region has 13 residues. The germline V and J ends were trimmed by 7 bases and 1 base, with 9 bases remaining between them. The germline V gene encodes CDR1 MDHEN and CDR2 SYDVKM. CDR3 bases: TGTGCCAGCAAAGAAGGAGGCACAGATACGCAGTATTTT. Residues: CASKEGGTDTQYF.

The rearrangement uses TRBV21-1 and TRBJ2-3; the D call in the table, TRBD2, was not verified against the DNA. TRBV21-1 is noted as a pseudogene. The length of the CDR3 is 17 residues. The CDR3, as DNA: TGTGCCAGCAGCACCCGCCTGGGTAGCCCCCACACAGATACGCAGTATTTT. It encodes CASSTRLGSPHTDTQYF.